Described below is a single T cell receptor beta chain sequence and its context. What it binds is not known. CDR1 and CDR2 (germline): SEHNR, FQNEAQ (reference sequence). The CDR3 contains 13 residues. V was pared by 0 bases and J by 8 bases, with 1 base of the junction left unmatched. The data were obtained in a study of T-cell memory formation after mild COVID-19. Sample barcodes and UMIs were carried by the TCR alpha and TCR beta cDNA libraries that 5'RACE generated with constant-segment primers. One entry per CDR3 protein, called by TCRdb with MiXCR from the 5' RACE reads. This sample has about 200,000 distinct CDR3 sequences, with about a sixth found just once. Overall study results and limits: CD4+ contracting clones lay mainly in CM and EM, CD8+ ones in EMRA. Pre-infection memory harbored some responding clones, suggesting cross-reactive memory joined.

Sequenced input: PBMCs or a T cell subset sorted from them (not recorded which). The V gene is TRBV7-9, the J gene TRBJ1-2; 9 bases are shared with TRBD1. The receptor comes from an adult woman who had mild COVID-19 (a few samples of this study predate the infection). Cell type and time point are not known. CDR3 sequence reads: CASSLAGQGGYTF. The CDR3 DNA sequence: TGTGCCAGCAGCTTAGCGGGACAGGGAGGCTACACCTTC.